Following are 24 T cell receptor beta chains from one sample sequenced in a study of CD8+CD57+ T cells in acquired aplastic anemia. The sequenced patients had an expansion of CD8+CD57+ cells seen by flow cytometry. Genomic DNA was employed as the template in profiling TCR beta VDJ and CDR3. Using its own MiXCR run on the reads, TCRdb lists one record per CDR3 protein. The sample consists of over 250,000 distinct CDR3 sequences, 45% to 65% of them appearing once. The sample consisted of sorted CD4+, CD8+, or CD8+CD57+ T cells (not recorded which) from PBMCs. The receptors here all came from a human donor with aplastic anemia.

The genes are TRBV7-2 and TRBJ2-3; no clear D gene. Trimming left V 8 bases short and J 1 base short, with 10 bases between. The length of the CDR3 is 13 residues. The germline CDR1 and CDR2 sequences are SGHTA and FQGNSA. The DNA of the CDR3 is TGTGCCAGCGCCCCACCTGGCACAGATACGCAGTATTTT. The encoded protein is CASAPPGTDTQYF.

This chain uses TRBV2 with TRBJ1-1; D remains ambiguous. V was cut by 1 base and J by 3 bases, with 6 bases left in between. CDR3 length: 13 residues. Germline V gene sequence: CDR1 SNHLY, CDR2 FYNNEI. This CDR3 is CASSEGVDTEAFF. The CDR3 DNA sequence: TGTGCCAGCAGTGAAGGGGTCGACACTGAAGCTTTCTTT.

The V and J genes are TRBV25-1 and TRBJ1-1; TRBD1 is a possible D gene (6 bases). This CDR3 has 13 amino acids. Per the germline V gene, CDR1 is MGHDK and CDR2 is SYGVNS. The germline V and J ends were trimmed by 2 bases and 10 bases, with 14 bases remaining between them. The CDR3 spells CASSEAGAPAAFF. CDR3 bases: TGTGCCAGCAGTGAAGCAGGGGCGCCCGCAGCTTTCTTT.

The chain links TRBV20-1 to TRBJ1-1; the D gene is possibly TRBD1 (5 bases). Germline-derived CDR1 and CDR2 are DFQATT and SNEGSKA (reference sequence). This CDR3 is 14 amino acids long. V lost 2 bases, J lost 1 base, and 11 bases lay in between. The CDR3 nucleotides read TGCAGTGCTAGACTAGGACACCAGAACACTGAAGCTTTCTTT. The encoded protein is CSARLGHQNTEAFF.

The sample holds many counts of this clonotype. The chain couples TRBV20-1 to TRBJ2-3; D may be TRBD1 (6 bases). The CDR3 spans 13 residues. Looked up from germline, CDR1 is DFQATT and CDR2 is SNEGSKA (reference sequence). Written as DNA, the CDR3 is TGCAGCGAACTCTACGGACAGACAGATACGCAGTATTTT. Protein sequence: CSELYGQTDTQYF.

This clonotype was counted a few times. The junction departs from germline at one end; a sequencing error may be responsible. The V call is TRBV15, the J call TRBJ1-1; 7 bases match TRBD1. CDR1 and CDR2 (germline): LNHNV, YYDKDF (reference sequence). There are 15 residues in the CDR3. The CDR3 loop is CATSRGGGSNTEAFF. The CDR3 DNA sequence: TGTGCCACTAGCAGGGGGGGGGGTTCGAACACTGAAGCTTTCTTT.

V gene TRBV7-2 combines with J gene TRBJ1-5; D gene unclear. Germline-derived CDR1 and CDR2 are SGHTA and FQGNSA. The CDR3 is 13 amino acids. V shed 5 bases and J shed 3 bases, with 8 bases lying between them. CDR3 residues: CASSQELNQPQHF. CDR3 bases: TGTGCCAGCAGCCAGGAGCTCAATCAGCCCCAGCATTTT.

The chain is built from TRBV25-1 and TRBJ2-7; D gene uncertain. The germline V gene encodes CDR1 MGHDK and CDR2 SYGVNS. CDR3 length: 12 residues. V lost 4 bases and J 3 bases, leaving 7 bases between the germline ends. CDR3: CASSGNHYEQYF. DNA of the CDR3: TGTGCCAGCAGTGGTAACCACTACGAGCAGTACTTC.

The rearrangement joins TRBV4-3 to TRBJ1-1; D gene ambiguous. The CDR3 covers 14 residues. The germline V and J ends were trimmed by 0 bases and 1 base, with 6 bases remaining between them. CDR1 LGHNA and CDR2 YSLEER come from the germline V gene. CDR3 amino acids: CASSQDGANTEAFF. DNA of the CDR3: TGCGCCAGCAGCCAAGATGGAGCGAACACTGAAGCTTTCTTT.

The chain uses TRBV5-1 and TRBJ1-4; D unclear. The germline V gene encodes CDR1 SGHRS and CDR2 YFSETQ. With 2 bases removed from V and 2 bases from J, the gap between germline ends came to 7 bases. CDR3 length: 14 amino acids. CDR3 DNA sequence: TGCGCCAGCAGCTTAGGGTCTACTAATGAAAAACTGTTTTTT. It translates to CASSLGSTNEKLFF. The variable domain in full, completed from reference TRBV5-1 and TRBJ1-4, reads KAGVTQTPRYLIKTRGQQVTLSCSPISGHRSVSWYQQTPGQGLQFLFEYFSETQRNKGNFPGRFSGRQFSNSRSEMNVSTLELGDSALYLCASSLGSTNEKLFFGSGTQLSVL.

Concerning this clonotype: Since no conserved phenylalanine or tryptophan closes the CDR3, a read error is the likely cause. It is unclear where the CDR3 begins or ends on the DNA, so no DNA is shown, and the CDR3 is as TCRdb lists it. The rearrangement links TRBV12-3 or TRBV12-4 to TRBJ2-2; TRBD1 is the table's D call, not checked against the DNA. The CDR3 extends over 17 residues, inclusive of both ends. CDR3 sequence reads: CASSWGPPDREHRGAVV.

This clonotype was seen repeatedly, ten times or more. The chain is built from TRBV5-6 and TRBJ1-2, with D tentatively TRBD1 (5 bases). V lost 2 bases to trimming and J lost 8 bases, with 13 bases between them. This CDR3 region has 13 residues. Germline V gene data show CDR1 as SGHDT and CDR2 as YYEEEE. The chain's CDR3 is CASSLRGNGGYTF. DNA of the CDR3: TGTGCCAGCAGCTTAAGGGGAAACGGCGGCTACACCTTC.

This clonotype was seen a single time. The CDR3 region is CASSLKEAGSGKLFF. CDR3 DNA sequence: TGCGCCAGCAGCCTAAAGGAGGCAGGGTCTGGAAAACTGTTTTTT. The V and J genes are TRBV10-2 and TRBJ1-4, with TRBD1 as a possible D gene (5 bases). CDR1 and CDR2 from the germline V gene are WSHSY and SAAADI. V lost 6 bases to trimming and J lost 10 bases, with 21 bases between them. This CDR3 contains 15 residues.

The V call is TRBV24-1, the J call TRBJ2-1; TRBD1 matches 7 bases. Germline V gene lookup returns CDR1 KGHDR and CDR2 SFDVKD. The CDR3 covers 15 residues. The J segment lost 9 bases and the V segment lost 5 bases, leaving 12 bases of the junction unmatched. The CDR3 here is CATSATGAPGSEQFF. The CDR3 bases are TGTGCCACCAGTGCAACAGGGGCCCCCGGATCTGAGCAGTTCTTC.

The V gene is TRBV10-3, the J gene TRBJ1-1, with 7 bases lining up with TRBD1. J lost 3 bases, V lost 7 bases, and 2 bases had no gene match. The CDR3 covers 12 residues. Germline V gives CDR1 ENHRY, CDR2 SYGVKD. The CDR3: CAINDRDTEAFF. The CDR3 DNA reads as TGTGCCATCAACGACAGGGACACTGAAGCTTTCTTT.

In DNA, the CDR3 is TGTGCCAGCGGAAAGACTGACTATGGCTACACCTTC. Translating it yields CASGKTDYGYTF. The V gene is TRBV7-8, the J gene TRBJ1-2; D gene ambiguous. Germline V gene data show CDR1 as SGHVS and CDR2 as FQNEAQ. V was shortened by 8 bases and J by 3 bases, with 10 bases between the two germline ends. The CDR3 length is 12 residues.

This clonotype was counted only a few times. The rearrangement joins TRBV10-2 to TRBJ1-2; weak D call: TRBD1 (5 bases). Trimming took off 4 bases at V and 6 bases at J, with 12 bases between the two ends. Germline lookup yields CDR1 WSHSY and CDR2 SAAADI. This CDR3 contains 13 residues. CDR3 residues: CASSARGANGYTF. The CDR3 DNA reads TGCGCCAGCAGTGCGCGAGGGGCGAATGGCTACACCTTC.

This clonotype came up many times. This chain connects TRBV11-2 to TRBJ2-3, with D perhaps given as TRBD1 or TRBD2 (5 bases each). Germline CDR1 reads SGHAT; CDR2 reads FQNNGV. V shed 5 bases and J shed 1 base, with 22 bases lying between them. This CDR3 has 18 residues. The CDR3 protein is CASSLARTRGVGTDTQYF. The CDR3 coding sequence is TGTGCCAGCAGCCTGGCTAGGACCCGAGGGGTAGGCACAGATACGCAGTATTTT.

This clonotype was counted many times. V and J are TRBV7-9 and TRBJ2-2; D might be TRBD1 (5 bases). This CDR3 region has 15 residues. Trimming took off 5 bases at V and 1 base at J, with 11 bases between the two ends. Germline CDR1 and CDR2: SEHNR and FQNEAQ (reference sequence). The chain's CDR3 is CASSPQGGNTGELFF. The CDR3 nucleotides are TGTGCCAGCAGCCCTCAGGGTGGGAACACCGGGGAGCTGTTTTTT.

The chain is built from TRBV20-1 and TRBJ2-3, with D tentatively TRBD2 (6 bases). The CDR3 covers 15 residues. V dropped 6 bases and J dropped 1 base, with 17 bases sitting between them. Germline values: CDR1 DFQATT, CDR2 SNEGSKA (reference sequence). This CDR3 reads CSASELAARTDTQYF. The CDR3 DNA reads TGCAGTGCGTCAGAACTAGCTGCCCGCACAGATACGCAGTATTTT.

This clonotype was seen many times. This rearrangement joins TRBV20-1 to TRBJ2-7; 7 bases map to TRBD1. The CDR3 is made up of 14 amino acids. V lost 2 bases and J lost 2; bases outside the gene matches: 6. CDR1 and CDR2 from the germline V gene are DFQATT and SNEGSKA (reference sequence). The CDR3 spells CSARSGTATYEQYF. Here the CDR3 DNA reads TGCAGTGCTAGATCCGGGACAGCCACCTACGAGCAGTACTTC.

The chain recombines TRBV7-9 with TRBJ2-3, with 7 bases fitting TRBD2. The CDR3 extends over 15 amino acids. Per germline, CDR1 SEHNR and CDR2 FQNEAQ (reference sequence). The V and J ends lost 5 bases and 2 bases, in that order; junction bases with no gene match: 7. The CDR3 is CASSQVGGDTDTQYF. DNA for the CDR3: TGTGCCAGCAGCCAAGTGGGGGGGGACACAGATACGCAGTATTTT. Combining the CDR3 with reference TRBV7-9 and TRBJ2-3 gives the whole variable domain DTGVSQNPRHKITKRGQNVTFRCDPISEHNRLYWYRQTLGQGPEFLTYFQNEAQLEKSRLLSDRFSAERPKGSFSTLEIQRTEQGDSAMYLCASSQVGGDTDTQYFGPGTRLTVL.

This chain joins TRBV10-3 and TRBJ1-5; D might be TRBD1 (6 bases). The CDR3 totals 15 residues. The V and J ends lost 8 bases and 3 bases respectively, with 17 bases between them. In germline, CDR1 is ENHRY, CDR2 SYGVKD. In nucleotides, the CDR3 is TGTGCCATCGGCAACGGACAGTCACCCAATCAGCCCCAGCATTTT. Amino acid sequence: CAIGNGQSPNQPQHF.

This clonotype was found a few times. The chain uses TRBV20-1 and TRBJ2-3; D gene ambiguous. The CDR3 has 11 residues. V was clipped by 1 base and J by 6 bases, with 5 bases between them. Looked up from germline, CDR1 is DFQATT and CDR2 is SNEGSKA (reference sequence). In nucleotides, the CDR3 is TGCAGTGCTAGAGTGGGGGATACGCAGTATTTT. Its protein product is CSARVGDTQYF.